This passage covers 10 T cell receptor beta chains from one sample sequenced in a study of blood T cell repertoires in COVID-19. Data came from immunoSEQ multiplex PCR; TCRdb stores just in-frame clones and leaves some out. This table has roughly 310,000 clones, around nine tenths appearing once. Specimen: PBMCs or T cells enriched from blood (not recorded which). The receptors come from a man in his fifties or sixties who had recovered from COVID-19.

The chain employs TRBV7-2 and TRBJ2-2; TRBD2 matches 7 bases. V lost 8 bases to trimming and J lost 4 bases; unmatched junction nucleotides: 4. The CDR3 runs 13 residues. Germline V CDR1 and CDR2: SGHTA, FQGNSA. CDR3 protein: CASWGGATGELFF. In nucleotides, the CDR3 is TGTGCCAGCTGGGGGGGTGCCACCGGGGAGCTGTTTTTT.

V usage is TRBV11-3 and J usage is TRBJ2-3; no clear D gene. CDR3 size: 14 residues. Trimming removed 5 bases from V and 0 bases from J, with 9 bases in between. CDR1 is SGHNT and CDR2 is YENEEA in the germline V gene. CDR3 bases: TGTGCCAGCAGCGCGGCGAGGAGCACAGATACGCAGTATTTT. Amino acid sequence: CASSAARSTDTQYF.

This sequence joins TRBV21-1 and TRBJ2-4; TRBD2 was called by the table and not checked on the DNA. TRBV21-1 corresponds to a pseudogene. The CDR3 totals 22 residues. Written as DNA, the CDR3 is TGTGCCAGCAGCAAAGACGGTGCCAGCGGGAGGCCTCTACTCCTAGCCAAAAACATTCAGTACTTC. It encodes CASSKDGASGRPLLLAKNIQYF.

This chain uses TRBV7-2 with TRBJ1-2; no reliable D call. In germline, CDR1 is SGHTA, CDR2 FQGNSA. This CDR3 contains 16 residues. V lost 0 bases and J lost 4, with 15 bases in between. DNA of the CDR3: TGTGCCAGCAGCTTAGCTTGGGTTCAAGGGAGCTATGGCTACACCTTC. Translating it yields CASSLAWVQGSYGYTF.

The chain carries TRBV6-5 and TRBJ1-4, with unresolved D. V lost 2 bases and J 8 bases, leaving 9 bases between the germline ends. Germline CDR1 and CDR2: MNHEY and SVGAGI. This CDR3 is built from 13 residues. The CDR3 protein is CASSYRSREKLFF. The CDR3 coding sequence is TGTGCCAGCAGTTACAGATCGCGAGAAAAACTGTTTTTT.

V usage is TRBV5-6 and J usage is TRBJ1-6; the D is unclear. From germline, CDR1 is SGHDT and CDR2 YYEEEE. V was pared by 6 bases and J by 8 bases, with 15 bases between. The CDR3 sequence is 14 residues long. The CDR3 here is CASTPPGLDSPLHF. CDR3 coding DNA: TGTGCCAGCACCCCCCCGGGATTAGATTCACCCCTCCACTTT.

The rearrangement uses TRBV7-6 and TRBJ1-3; 7 bases are a match to TRBD1. V trimming: 5 bases; J trimming: 2 bases; junction bases outside the gene matches: 6. Germline V CDR1 and CDR2: SGHVS, FNYEAQ. CDR3 size: 15 residues. CDR3 DNA: TGTGCCAGCAGCCGATCCACAGGGGCTGGAAACACCATATATTTT. It codes for CASSRSTGAGNTIYF.

This chain joins TRBV7-9 and TRBJ2-2; maybe TRBD2 (7 bases). The CDR3 has 17 amino acids. V was cut by 5 bases and J by 3 bases, with 19 bases left in between. The V gene's germline CDR1 is SEHNR and CDR2 FQNEAQ (reference sequence). The CDR3 loop reads CASSPPRVGGDTGELFF. DNA of the CDR3: TGTGCCAGCAGCCCACCCAGGGTAGGGGGGGACACCGGGGAGCTGTTTTTT.

V gene TRBV18 combines with J gene TRBJ1-3; TRBD1 is a possible D gene (6 bases). Germline-derived CDR1 and CDR2 are KGHSH and LQKENI. The ends were cut back, 6 bases at V and 0 bases at J, with 21 bases in the middle. The CDR3 consists of 18 residues. The DNA for the CDR3 is TGTGCCAGCTCCCCTGGGGGGGCCCGGTCGTTCTCTGGAAACACCATATATTTT. Translating it yields CASSPGGARSFSGNTIYF.

The chain employs TRBV29-1 and TRBJ2-2; 7 bases are a match to TRBD1. This CDR3 has 13 residues. V was clipped by 8 bases and J by 4 bases; unmatched bases: 7. Germline CDR1 reads SQVTM; CDR2 reads ANQGSEA. Here the CDR3 reads CSTRQGGTGELFF. CDR3 DNA sequence: TGCAGCACAAGACAGGGTGGCACCGGGGAGCTGTTTTTT.